In its sample, the clone carrying this TCR beta chain was seen once. Its specificity is unknown. Healthy HIV-negative adults without recent acute infections or vaccinations served as donors. The record originates from a study of shared clonotypes between healthy human individuals. Study information: Per donor, CD8 memory used one plate, CD8 naive used two, CD4 memory used three and CD4 naive used three.

General study findings and limits: Across a handful of donors, naive CD4 shared approximately 4.5%, naive CD8 3.5% to 4%, memory CD4 roughly 2.4%, memory CD8 around 0.36%.

Clones were read by immunoSEQ multiplex PCR, and TCRdb kept only the in-frame ones, dropping some. The table records about 700,000 clones, 74% of them present only once. V shed 3 bases, J shed 5 bases, and the junction held 5 bases outside the gene matches. CDR1 SNHLY and CDR2 FYNNEI come from the germline V gene. The CDR3 is 15 amino acids. V and J are TRBV2 and TRBJ2-7; TRBD2 matches 12 bases. Sequences were obtained from memory CD4+ T cells sorted from blood. Subset denoted: CD45RA-negative fraction. This TCR was recovered from a woman aged 25 to 45 in good health. As DNA, the CDR3 is TGTGCCAGCAGTGATCTACTAGCGGGAGGCCACGAGCAGTACTTC. This translates into CASSDLLAGGHEQYF.